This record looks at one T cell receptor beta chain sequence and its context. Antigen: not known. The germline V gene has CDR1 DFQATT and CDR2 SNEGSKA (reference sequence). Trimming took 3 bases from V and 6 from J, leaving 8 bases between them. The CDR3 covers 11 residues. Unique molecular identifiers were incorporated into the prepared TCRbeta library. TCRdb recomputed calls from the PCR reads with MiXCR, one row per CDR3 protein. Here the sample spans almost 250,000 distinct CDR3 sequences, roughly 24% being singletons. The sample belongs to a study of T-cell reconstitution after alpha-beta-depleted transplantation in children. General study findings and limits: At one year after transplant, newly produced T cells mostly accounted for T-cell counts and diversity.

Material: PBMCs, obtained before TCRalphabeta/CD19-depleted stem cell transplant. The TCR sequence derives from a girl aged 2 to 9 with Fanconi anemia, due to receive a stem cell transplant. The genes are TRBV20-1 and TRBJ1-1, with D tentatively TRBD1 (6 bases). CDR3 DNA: TGCAGTGCTAGTTGGACAGCTGAAGCTTTCTTT. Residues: CSASWTAEAFF.